Below are 22 T cell receptor beta chains sequenced from a single sample in a study. Cells sorted as Tregs were CD4+, CD25+ and CD127-/low. TCRdb independently ran MiXCR on the 5' RACE reads; one entry per CDR3 protein. The repertoire consists of around 55,000 distinct CDR3 sequences, with less than 25% occurring once and the leading ten covering around 3.2%. The material sequenced was tumor-infiltrating Tregs sorted from the breast tumor. Receptors were obtained from a female donor with breast cancer.

V gene TRBV20-1 combines with J gene TRBJ1-5, with unresolved D. Germline CDR1 is DFQATT and CDR2 is SNEGSKA (reference sequence). The CDR3 extends over 16 amino acids. V dropped 5 bases and J dropped 5 bases, with 22 bases sitting between them. In nucleotides, the CDR3 is TGCAGTGCTCTAGGTCGGGCAATTGCACCAGATCAGCCCCAGCATTTT. Amino acid sequence: CSALGRAIAPDQPQHF.

By frequency in the sample, this clonotype is medium-sized. The chain recombines TRBV7-2 with TRBJ2-7, with TRBD1 matching 11 bases. With V trimmed by 4 bases and J by 6 bases, 11 bases remained unmatched. CDR3 length: 16 residues. Germline V gene sequence: CDR1 SGHTA, CDR2 FQGNSA. The CDR3 DNA reads TGTGCCAGCAGCTCTCAACCGGGACAGGGGGTGGGCGAGCAGTACTTC. Translating gives CASSSQPGQGVGEQYF.

Comment on this clonotype: A much larger clone is a single base away; this may be a read error. V gene TRBV20-1 combines with J gene TRBJ1-3, with 7 bases aligning to TRBD1. The germline gives CDR1 DFQATT, CDR2 SNEGSKA (reference sequence). CDR3 length: 15 residues. The CDR3 DNA reads as TGCAGGGCTACACAGGGGACAGAGGTTGGAAACACCATATATTTT. Translating it yields CRATQGTEVGNTIYF.

This clonotype was seen at least ten times. This chain uses TRBV20-1 with TRBJ1-1; TRBD1 might be the D (5 bases). The V end lost 5 bases, the J end lost 7 bases, and 14 bases lay between the germline ends. The CDR3 sequence is 12 residues long. Germline CDR1 is DFQATT and CDR2 is SNEGSKA (reference sequence). CDR3 in amino acids: CSALSPGLEAFF. The CDR3 DNA reads as TGCAGTGCTTTATCCCCGGGACTTGAAGCTTTCTTT.

For this clonotype: Sequence at one end of the junction differs from germline and may be a read error. V is TRBV5-1 and J is TRBJ2-2, with TRBD1 identical over 8 bases. Germline values: CDR1 SGHRS, CDR2 YFSETQ. The length of the CDR3 is 16 residues. The CDR3 region is CASSSGQVEYTGEMFF. CDR3 in DNA: TGCGCCAGCAGCTCGGGACAGGTAGAATACACCGGGGAGATGTTTTTT. Based on the CDR3 plus reference TRBV5-1 and TRBJ2-2, the full variable domain is KAGVTQTPRYLIKTRGQQVTLSCSPISGHRSVSWYQQTPGQGLQFLFEYFSETQRNKGNFPGRFSGRQFSNSRSEMNVSTLELGDSALYLCASSSGQVEYTGEMFFGEGSRLTVL.

There are many counts of this clonotype. The chain combines TRBV6-1 with TRBJ2-7; 7 bases are a match to TRBD1. The CDR3 loop spans 15 amino acids. V shed 5 bases and J 2 bases; nucleotides not matched to a gene: 9. Germline-derived CDR1 and CDR2 are MNHNS and SASEGT. The CDR3 nucleotides are TGTGCCAGCAGTCCGGTCCGGGACAGAGCCTACGAGCAGTACTTC. Translated, it gives CASSPVRDRAYEQYF.

This clonotype was seen at least ten times. The CDR3 reads CASSLTGGSNTEAFF. CDR3 in DNA: TGTGCCAGCAGCTTAACAGGAGGGTCGAACACTGAAGCTTTCTTT. The J gene is TRBJ1-1, the V gene TRBV5-4; possible D gene TRBD1, 5 bases. Between the trimmed V and J ends, which lost 2 bases and 1 base, there was a span of 12 bases. Germline CDR1 SGHNT, CDR2 YYREEE (reference sequence). This CDR3 has 15 residues.

J is TRBJ2-3 and V is TRBV7-9, with 7 positions matching TRBD1. Trimming at V came to 4 bases and at J to 5 bases, leaving 3 bases not matched to a gene. Germline CDR1 is SEHNR and CDR2 is FQNEAQ (reference sequence). This CDR3 has 13 amino acids. As DNA, the CDR3 is TGTGCCAGCAGCTCTACAGGGGAAGATACGCAGTATTTT. This encodes CASSSTGEDTQYF.

This clonotype was seen repeatedly, ten times or more. V and J are TRBV3-1 and TRBJ1-3, with a weak D call TRBD1 (6 bases). Deletions cut 1 base from V and 3 bases from J, with 10 bases between. This CDR3 has 15 amino acids. CDR1 is LGHDT and CDR2 is YNNKEL in the germline V gene (reference sequence). The CDR3 protein is CASSQAQGYGNTIYF. The CDR3 nucleotides are TGTGCCAGCAGCCAAGCACAGGGATATGGAAACACCATATATTTT.

As for this clonotype: No conserved phenylalanine or tryptophan ends this CDR3, so it is likely a read error. This CDR3 reads CASSEGAGVRANEQFL. The CDR3 nucleotides are TGTGCCAGCAGTGAAGGAGCGGGAGTCCGGGCAAATGAGCAGTTCCTC. V is TRBV6-1 and J is TRBJ2-1; 8 bases are a match to TRBD2. Germline V lookup: CDR1 MNHNS, CDR2 SASEGT. The CDR3 covers 16 residues. V gave up 1 base and J gave up 7 bases; unmatched junction bases: 9.

The chain is built from TRBV7-9 and TRBJ2-1; D may be TRBD2 (6 bases). Germline V gene lookup returns CDR1 SEHNR and CDR2 FQNEAQ (reference sequence). V shed 4 bases and J shed 11 bases, with 15 bases lying between them. CDR3 length equals 13 residues. Here the CDR3 reads CASSSGRGSQQFF. DNA of the CDR3: TGTGCCAGCAGCTCCGGTCGGGGGTCCCAGCAGTTCTTC.

The chain joins TRBV7-2 to TRBJ1-2; the D is unclear. V shed 1 base and J shed 1 base, with 7 bases lying between them. CDR1 is SGHTA and CDR2 is FQGNSA in the germline V gene. The CDR3 sequence is 14 residues long. CDR3 loop: CTSSLVVGNYGYTF. As DNA, the CDR3 is TGTACCAGCAGCTTAGTAGTCGGTAACTATGGCTACACCTTC.

The genes are TRBV29-1 and TRBJ2-7, with 11 positions matching TRBD2. This CDR3 has 15 residues. After removal of 7 bases from V and 3 bases from J, the junction contained 11 bases not matched to a gene. Germline loops: CDR1 SQVTM, CDR2 ANQGSEA. CDR3 sequence (DNA): TGCAGCGCCGGGCGGCTAGCGGGAGGAAACTACGAGCAGTACTTC. As protein: CSAGRLAGGNYEQYF.

This rearrangement joins TRBV10-2 to TRBJ2-7; 9 positions match TRBD2. The CDR3 is made up of 13 amino acids. Germline lookup yields CDR1 WSHSY and CDR2 SAAADI. The J segment lost 9 bases and the V segment lost 2 bases, leaving 5 bases of the junction unmatched. Here the CDR3 reads CASSEISGSGQYF. The DNA for the CDR3 is TGCGCCAGCAGTGAGATTAGCGGGAGCGGGCAGTACTTC.

The CDR3 coding sequence is TGTGCCAGCAGCCCCCGTGAAGGCTTTCACCCCGGGGGAAAGAGGGAAATCTCCTACAATGAGCAGTTCTTC. Its translation is CASSPREGFHPGGKREISYNEQFF. J is TRBJ2-1 and V is TRBV11-2; a possible D gene is TRBD2 (6 bases). The CDR3 is 24 amino acids. Trimming took off 5 bases at V and 0 bases at J, with 38 bases between the two ends. CDR1 and CDR2 (germline): SGHAT, FQNNGV. Filled out from reference TRBV11-2 and TRBJ2-1, the complete variable domain reads EAGVAQSPRYKIIEKRQSVAFWCNPISGHATLYWYQQILGQGPKLLIQFQNNGVVDDSQLPKDRFSAERLKGVDSTLKIQPAKLEDSAVYLCASSPREGFHPGGKREISYNEQFFGPGTRLTVL.

This clonotype was counted a few times. The chain is built from TRBV28 and TRBJ1-5; tentative D call: TRBD1 (6 bases). This CDR3 region has 14 residues. Germline lookup yields CDR1 MDHEN and CDR2 SYDVKM. Trimming removed 6 bases from V and 5 bases from J, with 14 bases in between. The CDR3 sequence is CASSARGKYQPQHF. The CDR3 coding sequence is TGTGCCAGCAGCGCCAGGGGAAAGTATCAGCCCCAGCATTTT.

This clonotype showed up just a few times. In DNA, the CDR3 is TGTGCCAGCAGTGGAGGACTAGGACGAGGGGAGCAGTTCTTC. This sequence encodes CASSGGLGRGEQFF. The V gene is TRBV2, the J gene TRBJ2-1, with 7 bases matching TRBD2. Per the germline V gene, CDR1 is SNHLY and CDR2 is FYNNEI. V shed 4 bases and J 10 bases; nucleotides not matched to a gene: 10. This CDR3 is built from 14 residues.

This clonotype was found a few times. The V call is TRBV20-1, the J call TRBJ2-1; D unresolved. The V and J ends lost 6 bases and 6 bases respectively, with 9 bases between them. Germline CDR1 DFQATT, CDR2 SNEGSKA (reference sequence). The CDR3 spans 11 residues. CDR3 sequence: CSAPPLNEQFF. The CDR3 nucleotides read TGCAGTGCGCCCCCCCTCAATGAGCAGTTCTTC.

A few counts support this clonotype. The chain employs TRBV5-6 and TRBJ1-2; TRBD1 is a possible D gene (5 bases). The germline V gene encodes CDR1 SGHDT and CDR2 YYEEEE. The CDR3 length is 13 residues. The V end lost 3 bases, the J end lost 2 bases, and 8 bases lay between the germline ends. The CDR3 DNA follows: TGTGCCAGCAGCTATGGGGGAAACTATGGCTACACCTTC. It encodes CASSYGGNYGYTF.

The sample holds a few counts of this clonotype. The chain uses TRBV10-3 and TRBJ1-5, with unresolved D. Germline V gene sequence: CDR1 ENHRY, CDR2 SYGVKD. The CDR3 has 12 residues. V was pared by 3 bases and J by 2 bases, with 2 bases between. CDR3 amino acids: CAISDRNQPQHF. The CDR3 nucleotides are TGTGCCATCAGTGACCGCAATCAGCCCCAGCATTTT.

To note about this clonotype: It may be a read error: a sequence one base away is much more abundant. The chain is built from TRBV25-1 and TRBJ2-2; 8 nucleotides line up with TRBD1. Germline V lookup: CDR1 MGHDK, CDR2 SYGVNS. The CDR3 is 14 amino acids. CDR3 DNA: TGTTCCAGCAGTTTCAGGGGGCGGCACGGGGAGCTGTTTTTT. Its protein product is CSSSFRGRHGELFF.

This clonotype has ten or more counts. The CDR3 loop reads CASSLWRGQGRGEQYF. In DNA, the CDR3 is TGTGCCAGCAGTTTATGGAGGGGACAGGGTCGAGGAGAGCAGTACTTC. V is TRBV27 and J is TRBJ2-7; 9 bases are shared with TRBD1. CDR1 is MNHEY, CDR2 SMNVEV, per germline (reference sequence). J was trimmed by 7 bases and V by 1 base; bases with no gene match: 11. CDR3 length: 16 residues.